Listed below are T cell receptor beta chains from one sample, sequenced in a study of response to subunit inactivated influenza vaccine. A single record per CDR3 protein comes from TCRdb applying MiXCR to the RT-PCR reads. Of some 180,000 distinct CDR3 sequences listed, about 9% are singletons. Sequencing used non-naive T cells sorted from PBMCs, obtained on the day of vaccination. These TCRs come from a man between 45 and 60 years old who received an inactivated influenza vaccine. Both conserved end residues are part of each CDR3. A D gene is named only where the DNA matches it firmly. Size is stated for part of the rows, as once, few or many counts, or as a class when the clone is expanded.

v_call: TRBV12-3/TRBV12-4
j_call: TRBJ2-4
d_call: TRBD2
clone_size: few
cdr3_aa: CARGGLAGGGDKNIQYF
cdr3_nt: TGTGCCAGAGGAGGGCTAGCGGGAGGAGGCGACAAAAACATTCAGTACTTC

v_call: TRBV6-1
j_call: TRBJ2-1
d_call: NA
clone_size: NA
cdr3_aa: CASSVLSLTDYNEQFF
cdr3_nt: TGTGCCAGCAGTGTCCTATCTCTGACAGACTACAATGAGCAGTTCTTC

v_call: TRBV12-3/TRBV12-4
j_call: TRBJ1-1
d_call: NA
clone_size: many
cdr3_aa: CASRTQGNTEAFF
cdr3_nt: TGTGCCAGCAGAACCCAGGGGAACACTGAAGCTTTCTTT

v_call: TRBV5-1
j_call: TRBJ2-3
d_call: NA
clone_size: many
cdr3_aa: CASSTGPSTDTQYF
cdr3_nt: TGCGCCAGCAGCACGGGACCCAGCACAGATACGCAGTATTTT

v_call: TRBV14
j_call: TRBJ2-1
d_call: TRBD2
clone_size: many
cdr3_aa: CASSQDHGLAGFLSSYNEQFF
cdr3_nt: TGTGCCAGCAGCCAAGACCATGGACTAGCGGGATTTCTGAGCTCCTACAATGAGCAGTTCTTC

v_call: TRBV5-1
j_call: TRBJ2-1
d_call: TRBD1
clone_size: many
cdr3_aa: CASSPGQLYNEQFF
cdr3_nt: TGCGCCAGTTCTCCGGGACAGCTATACAATGAGCAGTTCTTC

v_call: TRBV5-1
j_call: TRBJ2-1
d_call: TRBD2
clone_size: many
cdr3_aa: CASSLGGGDYNEQFF
cdr3_nt: TGCGCCAGCAGCTTGGGCGGGGGGGACTACAATGAGCAGTTCTTC

v_call: TRBV19
j_call: TRBJ2-7
d_call: NA
clone_size: few
cdr3_aa: CASSPGEGVINEQYF
cdr3_nt: TGTGCCAGTAGCCCGGGAGAAGGAGTAATTAACGAGCAGTACTTC

v_call: TRBV20-1
j_call: TRBJ2-3
d_call: NA
clone_size: NA
cdr3_aa: CSASGHSITTDTQYF
cdr3_nt: TGCAGTGCTAGTGGGCACAGCATAACCACAGATACGCAGTATTTT

v_call: TRBV7-2
j_call: TRBJ1-4
d_call: NA
clone_size: few
cdr3_aa: CASSRSSTTNEKLFF
cdr3_nt: TGTGCCAGCAGCCGTTCCAGTACAACTAATGAAAAACTGTTTTTT

v_call: TRBV7-6
j_call: TRBJ2-6
d_call: NA
clone_size: few
cdr3_aa: CASSLGPPRGQYSGANVLTF
cdr3_nt: TGTGCCAGCAGCTTAGGGCCGCCCAGAGGACAGTACTCTGGGGCCAACGTCCTGACTTTC

v_call: TRBV4-2
j_call: TRBJ2-3
d_call: TRBD1
clone_size: many
cdr3_aa: CASRGTGDKDTQYF
cdr3_nt: TGTGCCAGCAGAGGAACAGGGGACAAAGATACGCAGTATTTT

v_call: TRBV4-3
j_call: TRBJ2-7
d_call: NA
clone_size: NA
cdr3_aa: CASSQARDPSYEQYF
cdr3_nt: TGCGCCAGCAGCCAAGCCCGGGACCCTTCCTACGAGCAGTACTTC

v_call: TRBV7-2
j_call: TRBJ1-2
d_call: NA
clone_size: few
cdr3_aa: CASSSDGIYYTF
cdr3_nt: TGTGCCAGCAGCTCGGACGGGATATACTACACCTTC

v_call: TRBV7-2
j_call: TRBJ2-7
d_call: NA
clone_size: many
cdr3_aa: CASSLAGAYEQYF
cdr3_nt: TGTGCCAGCAGCTTAGCCGGGGCCTACGAGCAGTACTTC

v_call: TRBV4-1
j_call: TRBJ2-3
d_call: TRBD2
clone_size: NA
cdr3_aa: CASSQVAGGRTDTQYF
cdr3_nt: TGCGCCAGCAGCCAAGTCGCGGGGGGGCGGACAGATACGCAGTATTTT

v_call: TRBV7-2
j_call: TRBJ2-2
d_call: NA
clone_size: many
cdr3_aa: CASKLYTGELFF
cdr3_nt: TGTGCCAGCAAGCTTTACACCGGGGAGCTGTTTTTT

v_call: TRBV19
j_call: TRBJ2-7
d_call: TRBD1
clone_size: few
cdr3_aa: CASSKQDRFEQYF
cdr3_nt: TGTGCCAGTAGTAAACAGGACAGGTTCGAGCAGTACTTC

v_call: TRBV5-1
j_call: TRBJ2-1
d_call: NA
clone_size: many
cdr3_aa: CASSLQTGSYNEQFF
cdr3_nt: TGCGCCAGCAGCTTGCAGACAGGTTCCTACAATGAGCAGTTCTTC

v_call: TRBV20-1
j_call: TRBJ2-1
d_call: NA
clone_size: many
cdr3_aa: CSARDNEQFF
cdr3_nt: TGCAGTGCTAGAGACAATGAGCAGTTCTTC

v_call: TRBV7-2
j_call: TRBJ2-3
d_call: NA
clone_size: few
cdr3_aa: CASSLAQADTQYF
cdr3_nt: TGTGCCAGCAGCTTAGCCCAGGCAGATACGCAGTATTTT

v_call: TRBV5-1
j_call: TRBJ2-3
d_call: NA
clone_size: many
cdr3_aa: CASSLGRRDTQYF
cdr3_nt: TGCGCCAGCAGCTTGGGCCGGCGGGATACGCAGTATTTT

v_call: TRBV5-1
j_call: TRBJ2-7
d_call: NA
clone_size: NA
cdr3_aa: CASSPQQVPYEQYF
cdr3_nt: TGCGCCAGCAGCCCCCAGCAGGTTCCCTACGAGCAGTACTTC

v_call: TRBV7-2
j_call: TRBJ2-7
d_call: NA
clone_size: NA
cdr3_aa: CASSQTGYVQYF
cdr3_nt: TGTGCCAGCAGCCAGACCGGGTATGTGCAGTACTTC

v_call: TRBV12-3/TRBV12-4
j_call: TRBJ1-6
d_call: TRBD1
clone_size: many
cdr3_aa: CASSLQGDSPLHF
cdr3_nt: TGTGCCAGCAGTTTGCAGGGGGATTCACCCCTCCACTTT

v_call: TRBV4-1
j_call: TRBJ2-7
d_call: NA
clone_size: NA
cdr3_aa: CASSQEQVPSYEQYF
cdr3_nt: TGCGCCAGCAGCCAAGAGCAGGTCCCCTCCTACGAGCAGTACTTC

v_call: TRBV12-3/TRBV12-4
j_call: TRBJ1-6
d_call: NA
clone_size: few
cdr3_aa: CASSFAQGKPLHF
cdr3_nt: TGTGCCAGCAGTTTTGCCCAGGGTAAACCCCTCCACTTT

v_call: TRBV3-1
j_call: TRBJ2-5
d_call: NA
clone_size: few
cdr3_aa: CASSTLRKETQYF
cdr3_nt: TGTGCCAGCAGCACACTGAGGAAAGAGACCCAGTACTTC

v_call: TRBV7-2
j_call: TRBJ2-2
d_call: NA
clone_size: few
cdr3_aa: CASSLVPSANTGELFF
cdr3_nt: TGTGCCAGCAGCTTAGTTCCGAGCGCGAACACCGGGGAGCTGTTTTTT